One and the same sample provided the 21 T cell receptor beta chains below, sequenced in a study of T cell changes during pregnancy in multiple sclerosis (dated by TCRdb to between 2017 and 2020). The library came from the immunoSEQ multiplex PCR assay. Sourced from immuneACCESS, this table was stored by TCRdb with only in-frame sequences that have V and J called. A share of the clones is absent; for the studies checked, an unresolved V gene accounts for under half, and the remainder has no known explanation. The sample includes over 85,000 clones, with 91% observed a single time. The leading ten clones occupy around 1.7% of the sample. The starting material was peripheral blood, obtained after pregnancy. Source of these receptors: a female donor in good health, enrolled as a control in a pregnancy study.

CDR3 DNA: TGCGCCAGCAGCCAACAGGTGGCGACGGAAAACACCATATATTTT. This sequence encodes CASSQQVATENTIYF. This chain uses TRBV5-1 with TRBJ1-3; D perhaps matches TRBD1 (5 bases). Germline values: CDR1 SGHRS, CDR2 YFSETQ. Trimming cost V 4 bases and J 6 bases, with 17 bases left between them. The length of the CDR3 is 15 residues.

V and J are TRBV11-2 and TRBJ2-7; no clear D gene. The CDR3 consists of 11 residues. Trimming took off 4 bases at V and 7 bases at J, with 8 bases between the two ends. Germline V gives CDR1 SGHAT, CDR2 FQNNGV. CDR3 residues: CASSSPFEQYF. The CDR3 DNA reads TGTGCCAGCAGCTCCCCTTTTGAGCAGTACTTC.

The gene calls are TRBV19 and TRBJ1-1; maybe TRBD1 (5 bases). Germline CDR1 is LNHDA and CDR2 is SQIVND (reference sequence). This CDR3 spans 15 amino acids. V was clipped by 3 bases and J by 3 bases, with 14 bases between them. As DNA, the CDR3 is TGTGCCAGTAGTATGGGGTCAGGGTTCGACACTGAAGCTTTCTTT. Translated, it gives CASSMGSGFDTEAFF.

The rearrangement uses TRBV4-3 and TRBJ1-4; D perhaps matches TRBD1 (5 bases). The CDR3 totals 17 residues. The germline V gene encodes CDR1 LGHNA and CDR2 YSLEER. Trimming removed 4 bases from V and 1 base from J, with 16 bases in between. This CDR3 reads CASSPKIFGGTNEKLFF. CDR3 nucleotides: TGCGCCAGCAGCCCCAAGATCTTCGGGGGAACTAATGAAAAACTGTTTTTT.

This clone was detected once. The gene calls are TRBV4-3 and TRBJ1-6; D not certain. V lost 0 bases and J lost 10, with 13 bases in between. CDR1 and CDR2 (germline): LGHNA, YSLEER. The CDR3 has 15 residues. CDR3 in DNA: TGCGCCAGCAGCCAAGAGGCAGGTGGATACTCACCCCTCCACTTT. Its translation is CASSQEAGGYSPLHF.

The V call is TRBV7-2, the J call TRBJ1-4; D perhaps matches TRBD1 (5 bases). The CDR3 length is 17 residues. The V gene lost 8 bases and the J gene lost 7 bases, with 26 bases spanning the gap. The germline CDR1 and CDR2 sequences are SGHTA and FQGNSA. The CDR3 sequence is CASGLVETVLYPEKLFF. CDR3 bases: TGTGCCAGCGGTTTGGTCGAGACAGTGCTTTATCCTGAAAAACTGTTTTTT.

The CDR3 spells CASSSPQGAVETQYF. Written as DNA, the CDR3 is TGTGCCAGCAGCTCCCCCCAGGGGGCTGTGGAGACCCAGTACTTC. The V gene is TRBV5-8, the J gene TRBJ2-5; 8 positions agree with TRBD1. From germline, CDR1 is SGHTS and CDR2 YDEGEE. With V trimmed by 3 bases and J by 5 bases, 9 bases remained unmatched. The CDR3 totals 15 residues.

The chain recombines TRBV13 with TRBJ2-1; TRBD2 aligns across 15 bases. V lost 5 bases, J lost 3 bases, and 2 bases stayed unmatched. Germline CDR1 is PRHDT and CDR2 is FYEKMQ (reference sequence). The CDR3 consists of 16 residues. The chain's CDR3 is CASSPGLAGGYNEQFF. The CDR3 nucleotides read TGTGCCAGCAGCCCGGGACTAGCGGGGGGCTACAATGAGCAGTTCTTC.

The J gene is TRBJ1-6, the V gene TRBV11-2, with D possibly matching TRBD1 (5 bases). Trimming removed 1 base at V and 7 bases at J, with 11 bases between. CDR3 length: 15 amino acids. The germline V gene has CDR1 SGHAT and CDR2 FQNNGV. As DNA, the CDR3 is TGTGCCAGCAGCTTAGCGGAGGGGTGGAATTCACCCCTCCACTTT. As protein: CASSLAEGWNSPLHF.

The chain carries TRBV15 and TRBJ1-4, with D possibly matching TRBD1 (6 bases). The CDR3 has 16 residues. The germline gives CDR1 LNHNV, CDR2 YYDKDF (reference sequence). V lost 4 bases to trimming and J lost 1 base, with 13 bases between them. CDR3 residues: CATSTVRGLTNEKLFF. The DNA of the CDR3 is TGTGCCACCAGCACCGTCAGGGGCCTAACTAATGAAAAACTGTTTTTT.

This chain connects TRBV6-4 to TRBJ2-1, with TRBD1 as a possible D gene (6 bases). V was trimmed by 10 bases and J by 0 bases, leaving 13 bases between them. Germline V lookup: CDR1 MRHNA, CDR2 SNTAGT. This CDR3 comprises 14 residues. The CDR3 DNA follows: TGTGCCACCAGGATGGACAGCTCCTACAATGAGCAGTTCTTC. Translating gives CATRMDSSYNEQFF.

V gene TRBV27 combines with J gene TRBJ1-6; D gene uncertain. This CDR3 is built from 15 residues. Trimming took off 5 bases at V and 11 bases at J, with 19 bases between the two ends. Germline V CDR1 and CDR2: MNHEY, SMNVEV (reference sequence). The DNA for the CDR3 is TGTGCCAGCAGTCAACTCTGGGGAGGGATGACACCCCTCCACTTT. Translated: CASSQLWGGMTPLHF.

The chain is built from TRBV28 and TRBJ1-2, with TRBD1 matching 7 bases. With 6 bases clipped from V and 0 bases from J, the junction kept 7 bases outside the gene matches. Germline V gene sequence: CDR1 MDHEN, CDR2 SYDVKM. This CDR3 is 15 amino acids long. This CDR3 is CASSPGGTANYGYTF. The CDR3 DNA sequence: TGTGCCAGCAGCCCGGGGGGGACAGCTAACTATGGCTACACCTTC.

The genes are TRBV6-5 and TRBJ1-5; 8 nucleotides line up with TRBD1. The CDR3 consists of 14 residues. The J segment lost 6 bases and the V segment lost 2 bases, leaving 3 bases of the junction unmatched. Germline CDR1 and CDR2: MNHEY and SVGAGI. Here the CDR3 DNA reads TGTGCCAGCAGTTACAGGACAGGGTTTCAGCCCCAGCATTTT. Translating gives CASSYRTGFQPQHF.

In this sample, this clone turned up once. V usage is TRBV5-1 and J usage is TRBJ1-4; 9 positions agree with TRBD1. The germline V gene encodes CDR1 SGHRS and CDR2 YFSETQ. The V gene end was trimmed by 4 bases and the J gene end by 7 bases; junction bases not matched to a gene: 8. This CDR3 is built from 15 residues. CDR3: CASSPGPGQGEKLFF. CDR3 in DNA: TGCGCCAGCAGCCCGGGGCCGGGACAGGGTGAAAAACTGTTTTTT.

The V gene is TRBV2, the J gene TRBJ1-5, with 9 bases that match TRBD1. The germline CDR1 and CDR2 sequences are SNHLY and FYNNEI. J lost 4 bases, V lost 6 bases, and 4 bases had no gene match. This CDR3 has 14 residues. CDR3 residues: CASSRDRANQPQHF. CDR3 nucleotides: TGTGCCAGCAGCCGGGACAGGGCGAATCAGCCCCAGCATTTT.

The chain carries TRBV19 and TRBJ2-1; 7 nucleotides match TRBD1. The CDR3 sequence is 13 residues long. In germline, CDR1 is LNHDA, CDR2 SQIVND (reference sequence). Trimming cost V 7 bases and J 7 bases; bases outside gene matches: 7. CDR3 sequence reads: CASTIQGKNEQFF. The CDR3 DNA reads TGTGCCAGTACCATACAGGGGAAGAATGAGCAGTTCTTC.

V usage is TRBV6-4 and J usage is TRBJ2-3; no definite D call. The germline V gene has CDR1 MRHNA and CDR2 SNTAGT. Trimming took off 4 bases at V and 2 bases at J, with 13 bases between the two ends. The CDR3 length is 15 residues. The CDR3 here is CASSANSQATDTQYF. The CDR3 DNA is TGTGCCAGCAGTGCGAACAGTCAGGCCACAGATACGCAGTATTTT.

The rearrangement links TRBV7-9 to TRBJ2-1; D unresolved. Germline-derived CDR1 and CDR2 are SEHNR and FQNEAQ (reference sequence). CDR3 size: 10 residues. This chain's CDR3 is CAGGYNEQFF. In nucleotides, the CDR3 is TGTGCTGGCGGATACAATGAGCAGTTCTTC.

CDR3 nucleotides: TGTGCCAGCAGCTTTCCAGGGGATGGCCAAGAGACCCAGTACTTC. It translates to CASSFPGDGQETQYF. This chain uses TRBV13 with TRBJ2-5; D is possibly TRBD1 (6 bases). V lost 3 bases to trimming and J lost 1 base, with 12 bases between them. The CDR3 extends over 15 amino acids. Germline CDR1 reads PRHDT; CDR2 reads FYEKMQ (reference sequence).

The chain uses TRBV7-8 and TRBJ1-5; 8 nucleotides align to TRBD1. V trimming: 2 bases; J trimming: 2 bases; junction bases outside the gene matches: 20. Germline CDR1 SGHVS, CDR2 FQNEAQ. The CDR3 totals 21 residues. CDR3 sequence reads: CASSLWSIAGQVFPGNQPQHF. The CDR3 DNA sequence: TGTGCCAGCAGCTTATGGAGTATCGCGGGACAGGTGTTCCCGGGCAATCAGCCCCAGCATTTT.